A selection of T cell receptor beta chains follows, all from one sample in a study of T-cell memory formation after mild COVID-19. TCRdb passed the 5' RACE reads through MiXCR, listing each CDR3 protein once. The data hold roughly 400,000 distinct CDR3 sequences, with 24% observed a single time. Sequencing was performed on PBMCs or a T cell subset sorted from them (not recorded which). Receptor source: an adult woman who had mild COVID-19 (a few samples of this study predate the infection). Cell type and time point are not known. Each CDR3 is given with its conserved first and last residue. A D gene is named only where the DNA matches it firmly. Size tells how often a clone was seen (once, few, many) or the class of an expanded clone, and some rows leave it out.

d_call	v_call	j_call	clone_size	cdr3_aa	cdr3_nt
TRBD2	TRBV20-1	TRBJ2-5	few	CSAIRTSGKETQYF	TGCAGTGCTATTCGGACTAGCGGGAAAGAGACCCAGTACTTC
TRBD1	TRBV25-1	TRBJ2-3	NA	CASGRQGTDTQYF	TGTGCCAGCGGAAGACAGGGTACGGATACGCAGTATTTT
NA	TRBV27	TRBJ2-6	few	CASSLRQTGSGANVLTF	TGTGCCAGCAGTTTAAGACAGACTGGATCTGGGGCCAACGTCCTGACTTTC
NA	TRBV11-2	TRBJ2-3	few	CASNSIGDTQYF	TGTGCCAGCAATTCAATAGGTGATACGCAGTATTTT
NA	TRBV19	TRBJ1-1	NA	CASSIGGNPEAFF	TGTGCCAGTAGTATCGGAGGGAATCCTGAAGCTTTCTTT
NA	TRBV19	TRBJ1-4	few	CASRTSDGEKLFF	TGTGCCAGTAGGACAAGTGATGGCGAAAAACTGTTTTTT
NA	TRBV12-3/TRBV12-4	TRBJ2-3	few	CASSFTGLSDTQYF	TGTGCCAGCAGTTTTACAGGGCTGAGTGATACGCAGTATTTT
NA	TRBV7-6	TRBJ2-3	few	CASSLGRLGSTDTQYF	TGTGCCAGCAGCTTAGGACGACTAGGGAGCACAGATACGCAGTATTTT
NA	TRBV11-2	TRBJ1-1	many	CASSLDSSMNTEAFF	TGTGCCAGCAGCTTAGACAGTTCAATGAACACTGAAGCTTTCTTT
TRBD1	TRBV18	TRBJ2-5	NA	CASSPSGTGTETQYF	TGTGCCAGCTCACCATCCGGGACAGGGACAGAGACCCAGTACTTC
NA	TRBV7-9	TRBJ2-7	few	CASNLQGYEQYF	TGTGCCAGCAACCTCCAGGGCTACGAGCAGTACTTC
NA	TRBV28	TRBJ2-7	NA	CASFWSVRGDSYEQYF	TGTGCCAGCTTCTGGTCTGTGAGGGGAGACTCCTACGAGCAGTACTTC
TRBD2	TRBV29-1	TRBJ2-7	NA	CSAQGLAARQYF	TGCAGCGCCCAAGGACTAGCGGCGAGGCAGTACTTC
NA	TRBV9	TRBJ2-3	few	CASSGRGGVSTDTQYF	TGTGCCAGCAGCGGTCGAGGGGGTGTCAGCACAGATACGCAGTATTTT
NA	TRBV7-3	TRBJ1-1	few	CASSEGHPNTEAFF	TGTGCCAGCAGCGAGGGGCATCCGAACACTGAAGCTTTCTTT
TRBD2	TRBV7-2	TRBJ2-7	NA	CASRGGEYSYEQYF	TGTGCCAGCAGGGGGGGGGAATACTCCTACGAGCAGTACTTC
NA	TRBV19	TRBJ2-7	NA	CASSPSWGTYEQYF	TGTGCCAGTAGTCCCTCCTGGGGAACCTACGAGCAGTACTTC
NA	TRBV12-3/TRBV12-4	TRBJ2-1	NA	CASSFRVKEQFF	TGTGCCAGCAGTTTTAGGGTTAAAGAGCAGTTCTTC
NA	TRBV6-6	TRBJ1-3	NA	CASSPTLGTGTIYF	TGTGCCAGCAGCCCCACCCTGGGGACGGGCACCATATATTTT
TRBD1	TRBV7-2	TRBJ2-7	few	CASSLAIRDSYEQYF	TGTGCCAGCAGCTTAGCCATCCGGGACAGCTACGAGCAGTACTTC
NA	TRBV4-1	TRBJ2-3	few	CASSQDEGWDTQYF	TGCGCCAGCAGCCAAGATGAAGGGTGGGATACGCAGTATTTT
TRBD2	TRBV7-3	TRBJ2-3	few	CASSPMSGVFTDTQYF	TGTGCCAGCAGCCCCATGAGCGGGGTCTTCACAGATACGCAGTATTTT
NA	TRBV5-1	TRBJ2-7	few	CASSLGTFSYEQYF	TGCGCCAGCAGCCTTGGGACGTTCTCCTACGAGCAGTACTTC
TRBD2	TRBV7-6	TRBJ2-1	few	CASSFDASGDYNEQFF	TGTGCCAGCAGCTTTGACGCTAGCGGGGATTACAATGAGCAGTTCTTC
NA	TRBV7-9	TRBJ2-4	NA	CASSGRGILLFEAKNIQYF	TGTGCCAGCAGCGGCCGGGGGATCCTCTTATTCGAAGCCAAAAACATTCAGTACTTC
NA	TRBV7-2	TRBJ1-1	NA	CASSFMGRGEAFF	TGTGCCAGCAGCTTTATGGGGCGGGGTGAAGCTTTCTTT
NA	TRBV5-1	TRBJ2-7	NA	CASSYRTDGYSEQYF	TGCGCCAGCAGCTACAGAACGGACGGGTATAGCGAGCAGTACTTC
TRBD2	TRBV20-1	TRBJ2-3	NA	CSAPRSSGARTDTQYF	TGCAGTGCACCTCGGAGTAGCGGGGCCCGCACAGATACGCAGTATTTT
TRBD2	TRBV9	TRBJ2-3	NA	CASSPGLAGAGTDTQYF	TGTGCCAGCAGCCCGGGACTAGCGGGAGCCGGCACAGATACGCAGTATTTT
NA	TRBV5-4	TRBJ2-5	NA	CASSWRGGAVETQYF	TGTGCCAGCAGCTGGCGAGGAGGGGCGGTGGAGACCCAGTACTTC
NA	TRBV27	TRBJ1-3	many	CASSLIGVPGNTIYF	TGTGCCAGCAGTTTAATCGGGGTCCCTGGAAACACCATATATTTT
TRBD1	TRBV20-1	TRBJ1-2	few	CSAYGQGEVNYGYTF	TGCAGTGCTTACGGACAGGGAGAAGTTAACTATGGCTACACCTTC
NA	TRBV5-6	TRBJ1-2	NA	CASSLAAGGYTF	TGTGCCAGCAGCTTGGCGGCAGGGGGCTACACCTTC
TRBD1	TRBV7-9	TRBJ2-7	few	CASGQWDSTAYEQYF	TGTGCCAGCGGCCAATGGGACAGCACAGCCTACGAGCAGTACTTC
NA	TRBV6-1	TRBJ2-7	few	CASSEGVAAGDEVDF	TGTGCCAGCAGTGAAGGTGTGGCGGCAGGGGACGAGGTGGACTTC
NA	TRBV5-1	TRBJ1-4	NA	CASSLNGREGEKLFF	TGCGCCAGCAGCTTGAATGGCAGGGAAGGAGAAAAACTGTTTTTT
NA	TRBV7-9	TRBJ2-7	few	CASRVLFGDEQYF	TGTGCCAGCAGAGTATTGTTCGGGGACGAGCAGTACTTC
NA	TRBV19	TRBJ2-6	NA	CASSDLKRVSGANVLTF	TGTGCCAGTAGTGACCTTAAACGGGTCTCTGGGGCCAACGTCCTGACTTTC
NA	TRBV4-1	TRBJ2-7	NA	CASSQDWTPSYEQYF	TGCGCCAGCAGCCAAGATTGGACGCCCTCCTACGAGCAGTACTTC
NA	TRBV18	TRBJ2-1	NA	CASSPLHGNEQFF	TGTGCCAGCTCACCTTTGCATGGGAATGAGCAGTTCTTC
NA	TRBV5-1	TRBJ1-1	NA	CASSIGDSNTEAFF	TGCGCCAGCAGCATAGGGGATTCGAACACTGAAGCTTTCTTT
NA	TRBV7-9	TRBJ2-7	NA	CASGSVGRPGSYEQYF	TGTGCCAGCGGCTCAGTTGGCCGCCCAGGCTCCTACGAGCAGTACTTC
TRBD1	TRBV5-6	TRBJ1-1	NA	CASSPDRATEAFF	TGTGCCAGCAGCCCTGACAGGGCCACTGAAGCTTTCTTT
TRBD2	TRBV29-1	TRBJ2-5	many	CSSWTSGEETQYF	TGCAGTTCTTGGACTAGCGGTGAAGAGACCCAGTACTTC
NA	TRBV4-3	TRBJ2-1	few	CASSQDLSWEVGPNEQFF	TGCGCCAGCAGCCAAGATCTTAGTTGGGAGGTGGGGCCCAATGAGCAGTTCTTC
TRBD1	TRBV9	TRBJ1-4	NA	CASSGQGNEKLFF	TGTGCCAGCTCCGGACAGGGTAATGAAAAACTGTTTTTT
NA	TRBV12-3/TRBV12-4	TRBJ1-1	NA	CASRAGEMNTEAFF	TGTGCCAGCAGGGCAGGGGAAATGAACACTGAAGCTTTCTTT
TRBD1	TRBV20-1	TRBJ2-2	NA	CSAWDRANTGELFF	TGCAGTGCTTGGGACAGGGCGAACACCGGGGAGCTGTTTTTT
TRBD1	TRBV6-2/TRBV6-3	TRBJ1-2	NA	CASSYLPPGTGNERTF	TGTGCCAGCAGTTACCTCCCACCCGGGACAGGCAATGAGCGCACCTTC
TRBD1	TRBV10-3	TRBJ1-6	few	CAISGQAGQSASPLHF	TGTGCCATCAGTGGCCAAGCGGGACAGTCTGCGTCACCCCTCCACTTT
TRBD1	TRBV6-2/TRBV6-3	TRBJ2-7	NA	CASSPIVGTGRFDEQYF	TGTGCCAGCAGTCCAATCGTCGGGACAGGGCGCTTTGACGAGCAGTACTTC
NA	TRBV9	TRBJ2-3	NA	CASSGQGGDTQYF	TGTGCCAGCAGCGGACAGGGAGGGGATACGCAGTATTTT
TRBD2	TRBV6-5	TRBJ2-2	NA	CASSYSRPTSTSGKAGELFF	TGTGCCAGCAGTTACTCGCGTCCAACTTCCACTAGCGGGAAGGCCGGGGAGCTGTTTTTT
NA	TRBV7-6	TRBJ2-3	few	CASSLTRIRTDTQYF	TGTGCCAGCAGCTTAACCAGAATTCGCACAGATACGCAGTATTTT
NA	TRBV7-2	TRBJ1-5	NA	CASSLDSISQPQHF	TGTGCCAGCAGCTTGGACAGCATCTCTCAGCCCCAGCATTTT
NA	TRBV12-5	TRBJ2-7	NA	CASGLVTGGYSYEQYF	TGTGCTAGTGGTTTGGTCACAGGAGGTTACTCCTACGAGCAGTACTTC
TRBD1	TRBV24-1	TRBJ1-1	NA	CATSEPGQGEAFF	TGTGCCACCAGTGAACCCGGACAGGGAGAAGCTTTCTTT